This is a list of T cell receptor beta chains from one sample in a study of blood T cell repertoires in COVID-19. Assay used: immunoSEQ multiplex PCR; TCRdb lists only in-frame clones, some missing. The sample consists of more than 100,000 clones, almost 90% of them appearing once. The sample taken for sequencing was peripheral blood. These receptors were collected from a woman in her sixties or seventies with COVID-19, enrolled during active disease. The CDR3 runs from the conserved cysteine through the conserved F or W. The order of the fields is D gene, clone size, J gene, V gene, CDR3 protein, CDR3 DNA. D genes are given only for firm matches. The size of a clone is reported for some rows only, either as once, few or many, or as a class for expanded clones.

- - TRBJ2-7 TRBV18 CASSPGLQSYEQYF TGTGCCAGCTCACCAGGGCTACAATCCTACGAGCAGTACTTC
- - TRBJ1-2 TRBV9 CASRRTESYTF TGTGCCAGCAGAAGGACTGAAAGCTACACCTTC
TRBD2 once TRBJ2-1 TRBV6-2/TRBV6-3 CASSSAGDYNEQFF TGTGCCAGCAGTTCAGCGGGGGATTACAATGAGCAGTTCTTC
- - TRBJ2-6 TRBV6-4 CASSDSPGSSGANVLTF TGTGCCAGCAGTGATTCCCCCGGGAGCTCTGGGGCCAACGTCCTGACTTTC
- - TRBJ2-1 TRBV7-8 CASSPGQRYNEQFF TGTGCCAGCAGCCCGGGACAACGGTACAATGAGCAGTTCTTC
TRBD1 - TRBJ1-4 TRBV5-4 CASSLGRQGSNEKLFF TGTGCCAGCAGCTTGGGTCGACAGGGGTCTAATGAAAAACTGTTTTTT
- - TRBJ1-6 TRBV7-3 CASSTGAGSSYNSPLHF TGTGCCAGTTCGACCGGCGCGGGGAGCTCCTATAATTCACCCCTCCACTTT
TRBD1 - TRBJ2-7 TRBV25-1 CASSPMGQGISYEQYF TGTGCCAGCAGCCCAATGGGACAGGGGATCTCCTACGAGCAGTACTTC
TRBD1 - TRBJ1-1 TRBV7-2 CASSDYGQGKAFF TGTGCCAGCAGCGATTACGGACAGGGTAAAGCTTTCTTT
TRBD1 - TRBJ1-3 TRBV9 CASSLDRGNSGNTIYF TGTGCCAGCAGCCTGGACAGGGGCAACTCTGGAAACACCATATATTTT
- - TRBJ1-1 TRBV29-1 CSVEAPSGFQGLEAFF TGCAGCGTTGAAGCGCCGTCTGGGTTTCAGGGGTTGGAAGCTTTCTTT
TRBD1 - TRBJ2-7 TRBV7-9 CASSPNRDRAYEQYF TGTGCCAGCAGTCCCAATCGGGACAGGGCGTACGAGCAGTACTTC
- - TRBJ2-2 TRBV6-1 CASSERALTGELFF TGTGCCAGCAGTGAGAGGGCCCTCACCGGGGAGCTGTTTTTT
- - TRBJ1-2 TRBV12-5 CASGPGQSYGYTF TGTGCTAGTGGCCCTGGACAGAGCTATGGCTACACCTTC
- - TRBJ1-2 TRBV6-5 CASSYRTLSNYGYTF TGTGCCAGCAGTTATCGGACACTTTCAAACTATGGCTACACCTTC
TRBD1 few TRBJ1-1 TRBV7-2 CASSPQGVTEAFF TGTGCCAGCAGCCCCCAGGGGGTAACTGAAGCTTTCTTT
- - TRBJ1-1 TRBV27 CASSFRQGNTEAFF TGTGCCAGCAGTTTTCGTCAGGGGAACACTGAAGCTTTCTTT
TRBD2 - TRBJ2-3 TRBV19 CASSFGLAGVYGTQYF TGTGCCAGTAGTTTCGGACTAGCGGGGGTTTACGGTACGCAGTATTTT
TRBD1 - TRBJ1-4 TRBV4-3 CASSQDIVHGDRSSRKLFF TGCGCCAGCAGCCAAGATATTGTTCATGGGGACAGGTCAAGTCGAAAACTGTTTTTT
TRBD1 - TRBJ1-2 TRBV19 CASSMSGTGGVSDGYTF TGTGCCAGTAGTATGAGCGGGACAGGGGGCGTGAGTGATGGCTACACCTTC
TRBD2 once TRBJ2-1 TRBV7-2 CASSLERGANNEQFF TGTGCCAGCAGCTTGGAGCGGGGGGCGAACAATGAGCAGTTCTTC
TRBD2 once TRBJ2-1 TRBV11-3 CANSASGTQDNEQFF TGTGCCAACTCGGCTAGCGGGACCCAAGACAATGAGCAGTTCTTC
TRBD1 - TRBJ1-2 TRBV4-2 CASSQDLTGGKTYGYTF TGTGCCAGCAGCCAGGACCTAACAGGGGGCAAAACCTATGGCTACACCTTC
TRBD2 - TRBJ2-7 TRBV27 CASSLSSGGSSYEQYF TGTGCCAGCAGTTTATCTAGCGGGGGGAGCTCCTACGAGCAGTACTTC
TRBD1 - TRBJ2-7 TRBV6-6 CASSRQGGRDEQYF TGTGCCAGCAGCCGACAGGGGGGACGGGACGAGCAGTACTTC
- - TRBJ1-4 TRBV3-1/TRBV3-2 CASSQFREGPNEKLFF TGTGCCAGCAGCCAGTTCAGGGAAGGTCCTAATGAAAAACTGTTTTTT
- - TRBJ2-7 TRBV3-1/TRBV3-2 CASSQGGGEQYF TGTGCCAGCAGCCAAGGGGGAGGCGAGCAGTACTTC
TRBD1 - TRBJ1-1 TRBV6-5 CASRRSTGSTEAFF TGTGCCAGCAGACGATCGACAGGGAGCACTGAAGCTTTCTTT
- - TRBJ1-3 TRBV3-1/TRBV3-2 CASSQYPGLTIYF TGTGCCAGCAGCCAATACCCCGGGTTAACCATATATTTT
- few TRBJ1-2 TRBV4-1 CASSQVPGRNYGYTF TGCGCCAGCAGCCAAGTCCCTGGCAGAAACTATGGCTACACCTTC
TRBD2 - TRBJ2-1 TRBV15 CATSRELAGTSYNEQFF TGTGCCACCAGCAGAGAATTAGCGGGGACCTCCTACAATGAGCAGTTCTTC